These 21 T cell receptor beta chains share one sample of origin, sequenced in a study of T cells in localized non-small cell lung cancer. The repertoire was sequenced with immunoSEQ multiplex PCR; TCRdb's copy has only in-frame clones and lacks some. The top ten hold approximately 22% of the sample, which has about 59,000 clones, about 90% seen once. The specimen was peripheral blood, collected before any cancer treatment. The receptors derive from a man between 40 and 69 years old with stage I squamous cell lung carcinoma.

V is TRBV6-5 and J is TRBJ1-3; 7 nucleotides align to TRBD1. The CDR3 is made up of 13 amino acids. V lost 6 bases and J lost 3; bases outside the gene matches: 2. The germline CDR1 and CDR2 sequences are MNHEY and SVGAGI. The CDR3 region has the DNA TGTGCCAGCAGGCCAGGGGGTGGAAACACCATATATTTT. This encodes CASRPGGGNTIYF.

This rearrangement joins TRBV7-2 to TRBJ1-4, with D possibly TRBD1 on 5 matching bases. The CDR3 extends over 14 amino acids. Trimming removed 5 bases from V and 6 bases from J, with 13 bases in between. CDR1 and CDR2 from the germline V gene are SGHTA and FQGNSA. For the CDR3, the DNA is TGTGCCAGCAGCCCCGGACACGCCGATGAAAAACTGTTTTTT. It is translated as CASSPGHADEKLFF. The entire variable domain, with the rest obtained from reference TRBV7-2 and TRBJ1-4, is as follows: GAGVSQSPSNKVTEKGKDVELRCDPISGHTALYWYRQSLGQGLEFLIYFQGNSAPDKSGLPSDRFSAERTGGSVSTLTIQRTQQEDSAVYLCASSPGHADEKLFFGSGTQLSVL.

In this sample, this clone turned up once. This rearrangement joins TRBV11-2 to TRBJ1-4; 7 positions match TRBD1. The V and J ends lost 5 bases and 2 bases, in that order; junction bases with no gene match: 8. This CDR3 is 16 amino acids long. Germline V gives CDR1 SGHAT, CDR2 FQNNGV. CDR3 protein: CASSTRQGSTNEKLFF. CDR3 bases: TGTGCCAGCAGCACGAGACAGGGAAGCACTAATGAAAAACTGTTTTTT.

The V and J genes are TRBV2 and TRBJ2-7; D may be TRBD1 (5 bases). Between the trimmed V and J ends, which lost 7 bases and 3 bases, there was a span of 13 bases. The CDR3 has 13 amino acids. Germline values: CDR1 SNHLY, CDR2 FYNNEI. CDR3 sequence (DNA): TGTGCCAGCACGGGCAGGGTGGGCTACGAGCAGTACTTC. Encoded protein: CASTGRVGYEQYF.

This rearrangement joins TRBV27 to TRBJ2-5; D tentatively reads TRBD1 or TRBD2 (6 bases each). V was trimmed by 8 bases and J by 4 bases, leaving 17 bases between them. This CDR3 comprises 14 residues. CDR1 and CDR2 from the germline V gene are MNHEY and SMNVEV (reference sequence). CDR3 amino acids: CASVPFGGGETQYF. CDR3 coding DNA: TGTGCCAGCGTCCCTTTCGGAGGGGGAGAGACCCAGTACTTC.

CDR3 region: CASSLWETQYF. The CDR3 DNA follows: TGTGCCAGCAGCTTATGGGAGACCCAGTACTTC. The rearrangement joins TRBV5-4 to TRBJ2-5, with unresolved D. Looked up from germline, CDR1 is SGHNT and CDR2 is YYREEE (reference sequence). This CDR3 contains 11 residues. V was trimmed by 2 bases and J by 5 bases, leaving 4 bases between them. The entire variable domain, with the rest obtained from reference TRBV5-4 and TRBJ2-5, is as follows: ETGVTQSPTHLIKTRGQQVTLRCSSQSGHNTVSWYQQALGQGPQFIFQYYREEENGRGNFPPRFSGLQFPNYSSELNVNALELDDSALYLCASSLWETQYFGPGTRLLVL.

The chain couples TRBV28 to TRBJ2-1; D gene uncertain. V was pared by 1 base and J by 7 bases, with 8 bases between. Germline CDR1 is MDHEN and CDR2 is SYDVKM. This CDR3 comprises 13 residues. CDR3: CASSLSEGNEQFF. Here the CDR3 DNA reads TGTGCCAGCAGTTTATCGGAAGGGAATGAGCAGTTCTTC. Full variable domain (outside the CDR3, taken from reference TRBV28 and TRBJ2-1): DVKVTQSSRYLVKRTGEKVFLECVQDMDHENMFWYRQDPGLGLRLIYFSYDVKMKEKGDIPEGYSVSREKKERFSLILESASTNQTSMYLCASSLSEGNEQFFGPGTRLTVL.

The chain combines TRBV30 with TRBJ2-5; D not certain. The CDR3 length is 10 residues. The germline V and J ends were trimmed by 1 base and 6 bases, with 3 bases remaining between them. The germline V gene has CDR1 GTSNPN and CDR2 SVGIG (reference sequence). As DNA, the CDR3 is TGTGCCTGGAGTGGAAAGACCCAGTACTTC. Translating gives CAWSGKTQYF.

The genes are TRBV19 and TRBJ2-7; TRBD2 agrees at 8 bases. Per germline, CDR1 LNHDA and CDR2 SQIVND (reference sequence). V dropped 10 bases and J dropped 2; count of bases not matched to a gene: 10. This CDR3 has 14 amino acids. CDR3 region: CATRTNGRAYEQYF. CDR3 nucleotides: TGTGCCACCCGGACCAACGGGAGGGCCTACGAGCAGTACTTC.

Concerning this clone: The sample carries other DNA sequences with the same CDR3. The rearrangement links TRBV14 to TRBJ1-2; 9 nucleotides align to TRBD1. CDR1 and CDR2 (germline): SGHDN, FVKESK. The J segment lost 5 bases and the V segment lost 3 bases, leaving 1 base of the junction unmatched. CDR3 size: 13 residues. In DNA, the CDR3 is TGTGCCAGCAGCCAGGGACAGGGATATGGCTACACCTTC. Amino acid sequence: CASSQGQGYGYTF.

This chain links TRBV30 with TRBJ1-1; tentatively, D is TRBD1 (6 bases). Germline loops: CDR1 GTSNPN, CDR2 SVGIG (reference sequence). This CDR3 has 13 amino acids. The germline V and J ends were trimmed by 0 bases and 9 bases, with 14 bases remaining between them. The CDR3 loop reads CAWSVSDSTKAFF. CDR3 DNA: TGTGCCTGGAGTGTATCGGACAGTACTAAAGCTTTCTTT.

This chain joins TRBV7-2 and TRBJ2-7; 13 bases line up with TRBD2. This CDR3 has 19 amino acids. The germline V gene encodes CDR1 SGHTA and CDR2 FQGNSA. V was pared by 5 bases and J by 0 bases, with 13 bases of the junction left unmatched. The CDR3 loop is CASSPYRGTSGVFSYEQYF. CDR3 bases: TGTGCCAGCAGCCCTTACAGAGGGACTAGCGGGGTATTCTCCTACGAGCAGTACTTC.

This clone was found once. This sequence joins TRBV28 and TRBJ1-1, with a weak D call TRBD1 (6 bases). Germline lookup yields CDR1 MDHEN and CDR2 SYDVKM. CDR3 length: 13 residues. V shed 6 bases and J shed 3 bases, with 11 bases lying between them. This chain's CDR3 is CASRWTAYTEAFF. In DNA, the CDR3 is TGTGCCAGCAGGTGGACAGCTTACACTGAAGCTTTCTTT.

The chain recombines TRBV5-1 with TRBJ2-1; 10 nucleotides line up with TRBD2. J lost 0 bases, V lost 4 bases, and 4 bases had no gene match. The CDR3 loop spans 16 amino acids. Germline lookup yields CDR1 SGHRS and CDR2 YFSETQ. CDR3: CASSASGSFSYNEQFF. CDR3 nucleotide sequence: TGCGCCAGCAGCGCTAGCGGGAGTTTCTCCTACAATGAGCAGTTCTTC.

The chain carries TRBV30 and TRBJ2-1; D remains unclear. V lost 0 bases, J lost 3 bases, and 6 bases lay in between. This CDR3 has 13 amino acids. Germline CDR1 GTSNPN, CDR2 SVGIG (reference sequence). The CDR3 is CAWSVNNYNEQFF. The CDR3 DNA sequence: TGTGCCTGGAGTGTGAACAACTACAATGAGCAGTTCTTC.

This chain joins TRBV6-1 and TRBJ2-5; D not certain. This CDR3 has 13 residues. Per germline, CDR1 MNHNS and CDR2 SASEGT. Between the trimmed V and J ends, which lost 2 bases and 5 bases, there was a span of 9 bases. CDR3 region: CASSEQAWETQYF. The CDR3 bases are TGTGCCAGCAGTGAACAAGCGTGGGAGACCCAGTACTTC.

The chain is built from TRBV2 and TRBJ1-1; 8 bases map to TRBD1. The J segment lost 3 bases and the V segment lost 11 bases, leaving 5 bases of the junction unmatched. The CDR3 has 12 amino acids. Germline values: CDR1 SNHLY, CDR2 FYNNEI. The CDR3 DNA is TGTGCCGGCCAGGGGGCAGACACTGAAGCTTTCTTT. Amino acid sequence: CAGQGADTEAFF.

The chain is built from TRBV19 and TRBJ2-7, with TRBD2 matching over 10 bases. This CDR3 has 14 residues. Germline assignment: CDR1 LNHDA and CDR2 SQIVND (reference sequence). Trimming at V came to 4 bases and at J to 3 bases, leaving 3 bases not matched to a gene. CDR3 protein: CASSRSSGSYEQYF. The DNA of the CDR3 is TGTGCCAGTAGTAGGTCTAGCGGGAGCTACGAGCAGTACTTC.

The rearrangement joins TRBV6-6 to TRBJ1-1; D ambiguous. The length of the CDR3 is 11 residues. V gave up 6 bases and J gave up 4 bases, with 6 bases separating them. CDR1 and CDR2 from the germline V gene are MNHNY and SVGAGI (reference sequence). The CDR3 DNA reads TGTGCCAGCAGCAGAGGCACTGAAGCTTTCTTT. As protein: CASSRGTEAFF.

This chain connects TRBV19 to TRBJ2-3; no firm D call. The germline gives CDR1 LNHDA, CDR2 SQIVND (reference sequence). The CDR3 extends over 15 amino acids. The V end lost 6 bases, the J end lost 0 bases, and 13 bases lay between the germline ends. The CDR3 spells CASSDFASSTDTQYF. CDR3 DNA sequence: TGTGCCAGTAGCGACTTTGCTTCTAGCACAGATACGCAGTATTTT.

This chain connects TRBV6-1 to TRBJ2-5, with D possibly being TRBD1 (6 bases). V dropped 6 bases and J dropped 5 bases, with 13 bases sitting between them. The germline CDR1 and CDR2 sequences are MNHNS and SASEGT. The CDR3 consists of 13 residues. CDR3 protein: CASSADRWETQYF. The CDR3 DNA follows: TGTGCCAGCAGCGCAGACAGGTGGGAGACCCAGTACTTC.